This passage covers 14 T cell receptor beta chains from one sample sequenced in a study of cytomegalovirus exposure and HLA in healthy donors. A multiplex PCR was run with 60 Vbeta primers and 13 Jbeta primers. Sequenced by immunoSEQ multiplex PCR; TCRdb stores in-frame clones only, minus some. Counted here are about 170,000 clones, over 65% occurring once; the ten biggest clones make up 6% to 7.5%. The sequenced material came from PBMCs. The receptor set was obtained from a man in his forties or fifties in good health and CMV-seropositive.

The chain combines TRBV5-4 with TRBJ2-2; D remains unclear. Trimming removed 2 bases at V and 6 bases at J, with 11 bases between. This CDR3 has 14 residues. The germline CDR1 and CDR2 sequences are SGHNT and YYREEE (reference sequence). CDR3 DNA: TGTGCCAGCAGCTTCTCTACCGTATCCGGGGAGCTGTTTTTT. Translating it yields CASSFSTVSGELFF.

This clone has more than one count but fewer than ten. V is TRBV11-2 and J is TRBJ2-3, with D unresolved. Germline-derived CDR1 and CDR2 are SGHAT and FQNNGV. The CDR3 consists of 12 residues. Trimming took 4 bases from V and 8 from J, leaving 10 bases between them. The CDR3 DNA reads TGTGCCAGCAGCTCCTCCACTGGTACGCAGTATTTT. It yields the protein CASSSSTGTQYF. Supplemented by reference TRBV11-2 and TRBJ2-3, the full variable domain reads EAGVAQSPRYKIIEKRQSVAFWCNPISGHATLYWYQQILGQGPKLLIQFQNNGVVDDSQLPKDRFSAERLKGVDSTLKIQPAKLEDSAVYLCASSSSTGTQYFGPGTRLTVL.

The CDR3 spells CASSFGTAPGNTIYF. CDR3 DNA sequence: TGTGCCAGCAGCTTTGGGACAGCCCCTGGAAACACCATATATTTT. This rearrangement joins TRBV7-9 to TRBJ1-3, with 7 positions matching TRBD1. The trim removed 3 bases at V and 2 bases at J, leaving 4 bases unmatched. The CDR3 has 15 amino acids. Germline V gives CDR1 SEHNR, CDR2 FQNEAQ (reference sequence).

The chain links TRBV10-3 to TRBJ1-1; D unresolved. Trimming removed 0 bases at V and 6 bases at J, with 11 bases between. The CDR3 loop spans 14 amino acids. CDR1 ENHRY and CDR2 SYGVKD come from the germline V gene. The CDR3 spells CAISESTRGAEAFF. The CDR3 nucleotides read TGTGCCATCAGTGAGTCGACTCGGGGAGCTGAAGCTTTCTTT.

The rearrangement joins TRBV9 to TRBJ2-3; 12 bases map to TRBD2. The CDR3 totals 17 residues. In germline, CDR1 is SGDLS, CDR2 YYNGEE. Trimming took 3 bases from V and 5 from J; bases not matched to a gene: 10. The chain's CDR3 is CASSAQTTSGGRDTQYF. CDR3 DNA sequence: TGTGCCAGCAGCGCTCAAACGACTAGCGGGGGCCGAGATACGCAGTATTTT.

This chain joins TRBV29-1 and TRBJ1-2; 7 nucleotides line up with TRBD1. Trimming cost V 5 bases and J 5 bases; bases outside gene matches: 11. Germline V gene lookup returns CDR1 SQVTM and CDR2 ANQGSEA. The CDR3 length is 14 residues. The CDR3 loop reads CSVPSGTAFYGYTF. The CDR3 DNA follows: TGCAGCGTTCCCTCCGGGACAGCCTTTTATGGCTACACCTTC.

The chain couples TRBV7-6 to TRBJ2-7; the match to TRBD1 covers 7 bases. After removal of 5 bases from V and 6 bases from J, the junction contained 13 bases not matched to a gene. Germline lookup yields CDR1 SGHVS and CDR2 FNYEAQ. This CDR3 contains 15 residues. CDR3 protein: CASSPNRGSHREQYF. Written as DNA, the CDR3 is TGTGCCAGCAGCCCAAACAGGGGTTCCCATCGCGAGCAGTACTTC.

The V call is TRBV2, the J call TRBJ2-7, with 7 positions matching TRBD1. The germline V gene encodes CDR1 SNHLY and CDR2 FYNNEI. The CDR3 is made up of 13 amino acids. J was trimmed by 0 bases and V by 7 bases; bases with no gene match: 3. The CDR3 sequence is CASIGTASYEQYF. DNA of the CDR3: TGTGCCAGCATTGGGACAGCCTCCTACGAGCAGTACTTC.

The genes are TRBV1 and TRBJ2-7; the table gives TRBD2 as D, unverified against the DNA. TRBV1 is a pseudogene locus. This CDR3 region has 15 residues. The CDR3 sequence is CTSSPSGDPSYEQYF. The CDR3 nucleotides are TGCACCAGCAGCCCATCGGGGGACCCCTCCTACGAGCAGTACTTC.

This CDR3 reads CASSRQANYGYTF. The CDR3 DNA sequence: TGTGCCAGCAGCCGACAGGCTAACTATGGCTACACCTTC. V usage is TRBV5-8 and J usage is TRBJ1-2; D is perhaps TRBD1 (6 bases). This CDR3 region has 13 residues. V was pared by 4 bases and J by 0 bases, with 7 bases between. Germline V gene sequence: CDR1 SGHTS, CDR2 YDEGEE. The full variable domain, rest sourced from reference TRBV5-8 and TRBJ1-2, is EAGVTQSPTHLIKTRGQQATLRCSPISGHTSVYWYQQALGLGLQFLLWYDEGEERNRGNFPPRFSGRQFPNYSSELNVNALELEDSALYLCASSRQANYGYTFGSGTRLTVV.

This clone was found a few times. This chain links TRBV29-1 with TRBJ1-1; 9 nucleotides agree with TRBD1. Germline CDR1 is SQVTM and CDR2 is ANQGSEA. With 7 bases clipped from V and 1 base from J, the junction kept 4 bases outside the gene matches. The CDR3 is 13 amino acids. Here the CDR3 reads CSGDRASNTEAFF. CDR3 in DNA: TGCAGCGGGGACAGGGCCTCGAACACTGAAGCTTTCTTT.

Turning to this clone: No conserved phenylalanine or tryptophan ends this CDR3, so it is likely a read error. The limits of the CDR3 on the DNA are not certain, so only TCRdb's listed CDR3 is given. The chain is built from TRBV19 and TRBJ2-4; the table's D call, TRBD1, was not checked against the DNA. The CDR3 has 11 amino acids, counting both end residues. Germline V CDR1 and CDR2: LNHDA, SQIVND (reference sequence). The CDR3 sequence is CASSRGDRVLL.

The gene calls are TRBV7-9 and TRBJ2-7, with a possible D match to TRBD1 (6 bases). V was shortened by 1 base and J by 1 base, with 11 bases between the two germline ends. The CDR3 loop spans 15 amino acids. CDR1 SEHNR and CDR2 FQNEAQ come from the germline V gene (reference sequence). The CDR3 reads CASSLEGTISYEQYF. DNA for the CDR3: TGTGCCAGCAGCTTAGAGGGGACAATTTCCTACGAGCAGTACTTC.

The rearrangement uses TRBV19 and TRBJ1-5, with D uncertain. Germline V CDR1 and CDR2: LNHDA, SQIVND (reference sequence). The CDR3 totals 14 residues. The germline V and J ends were trimmed by 0 bases and 5 bases, with 8 bases remaining between them. The CDR3 sequence: CASSIDGGYQPQHF. DNA for the CDR3: TGTGCCAGTAGTATAGATGGAGGGTATCAGCCCCAGCATTTT.